This T cell receptor (beta chain) appears in the sequencing data of a study of graft-versus-host responses after intestinal transplantation. The length of the CDR3 is 12 residues. Looked up from germline, CDR1 is LNHDA and CDR2 is SQIVND (reference sequence). Trimming shortened V by 5 bases and J by 8 bases, and 9 bases separated the two germline ends. With regard to this clone: Antigen unknown.

Profiled with immunoSEQ multiplex PCR; TCRdb holds only in-frame clones, not every one. This repertoire shows nearly 95,000 clones, about 92% found once; its top ten account for roughly 2%. This sequence was found in a human donor who received an intestinal transplant. The specimen was unstimulated CD8+ T cells sorted from spleen or lymph node cells, collected before intestinal transplant. This chain joins TRBV19 and TRBJ1-4; D not resolved. CDR3 protein: CASSPEQEKLFF. The CDR3 coding sequence is TGTGCCAGTAGTCCCGAACAGGAAAAACTGTTTTTT.